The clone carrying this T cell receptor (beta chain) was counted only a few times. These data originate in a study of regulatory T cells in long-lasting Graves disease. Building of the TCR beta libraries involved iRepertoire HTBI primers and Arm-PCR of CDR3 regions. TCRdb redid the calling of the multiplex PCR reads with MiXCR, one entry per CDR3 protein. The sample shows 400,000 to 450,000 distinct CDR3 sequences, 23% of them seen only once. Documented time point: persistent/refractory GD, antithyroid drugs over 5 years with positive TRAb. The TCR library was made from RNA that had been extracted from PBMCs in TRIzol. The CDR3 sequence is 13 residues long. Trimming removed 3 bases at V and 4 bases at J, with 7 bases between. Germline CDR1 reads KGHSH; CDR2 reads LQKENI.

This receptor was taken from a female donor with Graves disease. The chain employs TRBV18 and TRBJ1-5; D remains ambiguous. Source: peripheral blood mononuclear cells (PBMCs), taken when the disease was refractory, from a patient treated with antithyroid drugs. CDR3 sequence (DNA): TGTGCCAGCTCACCGGACGGGAATCAGCCCCAGCATTTT. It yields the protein CASSPDGNQPQHF.